This entry describes one T cell receptor beta chain. The data derive from a study of blood T cell repertoires in COVID-19. V shed 4 bases, J shed 2 bases, and the junction held 6 bases outside the gene matches. The CDR3 has 15 amino acids. Per the germline V gene, CDR1 is SGHNT and CDR2 is YYREEE (reference sequence). Here immunoSEQ multiplex PCR was the method, and the copy in TCRdb shows in-frame clones only, minus some. The repertoire consists of around 250,000 clones, with about 89% occurring once and the leading ten covering under 5%. This sequence joins TRBV5-4 and TRBJ2-5, with TRBD2 identical over 9 bases. The sequence was obtained from a woman in her 30s who had recovered from COVID-19. Sequenced sample: PBMCs or T cells enriched from blood (not recorded which). CDR3 coding DNA: TGTGCCAGCAGCCACCGAGCGGGAGGACAAGAGACCCAGTACTTC. It is translated as CASSHRAGGQETQYF.